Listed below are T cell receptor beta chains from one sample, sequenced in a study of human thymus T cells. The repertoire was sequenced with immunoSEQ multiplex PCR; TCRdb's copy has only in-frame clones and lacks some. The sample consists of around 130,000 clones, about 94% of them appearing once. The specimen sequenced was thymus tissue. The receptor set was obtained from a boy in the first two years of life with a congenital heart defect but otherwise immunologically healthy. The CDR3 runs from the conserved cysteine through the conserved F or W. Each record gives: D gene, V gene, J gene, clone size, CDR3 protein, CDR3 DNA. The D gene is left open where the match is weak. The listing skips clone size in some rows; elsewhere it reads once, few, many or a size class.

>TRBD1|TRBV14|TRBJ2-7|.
CASSQDRAGSYEQYF
TGTGCCAGCAGCCAGGACAGGGCAGGCTCCTACGAGCAGTACTTC
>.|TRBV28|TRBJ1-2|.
CASSLNPKHHPNYGYTF
TGTGCCAGCAGTTTGAACCCTAAACACCATCCTAACTATGGCTACACCTTC
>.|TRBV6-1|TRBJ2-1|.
CASSEPPGFPDNEQFF
TGTGCCAGCAGTGAGCCCCCCGGATTTCCTGACAATGAGCAGTTCTTC
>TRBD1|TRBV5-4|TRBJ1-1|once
CASSRTGQGNTEAFF
TGTGCCAGCAGCCGTACGGGACAGGGGAACACTGAAGCTTTCTTT
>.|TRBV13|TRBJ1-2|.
CASSFPAGHYGYTF
TGTGCCAGCAGCTTCCCGGCAGGACACTATGGCTACACCTTC
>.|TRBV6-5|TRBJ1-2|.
CASSYGGGYGYTF
TGTGCCAGCAGTTACGGAGGGGGGTATGGCTACACCTTC
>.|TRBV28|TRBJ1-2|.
CASRLIRAYGYTF
TGTGCCAGCAGACTAATACGAGCTTATGGCTACACCTTC
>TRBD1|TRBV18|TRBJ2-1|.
CASSLPGQDYNEQFF
TGTGCCAGCTCACTACCGGGACAGGACTACAATGAGCAGTTCTTC
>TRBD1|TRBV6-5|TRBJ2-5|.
CASSQTGGQETQYF
TGTGCCAGCAGTCAAACAGGGGGCCAAGAGACCCAGTACTTC
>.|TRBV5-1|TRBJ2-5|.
CASSSAGQKETQYF
TGCGCCAGCAGCTCCGCAGGACAGAAAGAGACCCAGTACTTC
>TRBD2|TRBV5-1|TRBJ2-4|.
CASSLEAGGVNIQYF
TGCGCCAGCAGCTTGGAAGCGGGGGGTGTAAACATTCAGTACTTC
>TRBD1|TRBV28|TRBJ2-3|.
CASRTGQASNTDTQYF
TGTGCCAGCAGAACCGGACAGGCCAGCAATACAGATACGCAGTATTTT
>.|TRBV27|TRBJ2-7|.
CASSFLSSYEQYF
TGTGCCAGCAGTTTTTTAAGCTCCTACGAGCAGTACTTC
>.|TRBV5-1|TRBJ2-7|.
CASSFGDEQYF
TGCGCCAGCAGCTTCGGGGACGAGCAGTACTTC
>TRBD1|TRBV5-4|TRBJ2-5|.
CASSVLQGFQETQYF
TGTGCCAGCAGCGTGCTACAGGGGTTCCAAGAGACCCAGTACTTC
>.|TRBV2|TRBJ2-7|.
CASSVWPYEQYF
TGTGCCAGCAGTGTATGGCCCTACGAGCAGTACTTC
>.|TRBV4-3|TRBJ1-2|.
CASSPGEQVGSNYGYTF
TGCGCCAGCAGCCCCGGAGAGCAGGTCGGGTCTAACTATGGCTACACCTTC
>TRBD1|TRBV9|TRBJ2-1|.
CASSVASGTGDNEQFF
TGTGCCAGCAGCGTAGCTTCAGGGACAGGGGACAATGAGCAGTTCTTC
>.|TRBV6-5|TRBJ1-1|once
CASSKDGNTEAFF
TGTGCCAGCAGTAAGGACGGGAACACTGAAGCTTTCTTT
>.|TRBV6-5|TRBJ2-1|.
CASSYLAGAHNEQFF
TGTGCCAGCAGTTACCTCGCGGGGGCCCACAATGAGCAGTTCTTC
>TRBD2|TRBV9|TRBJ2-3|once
CASSGEIAGGTDTQYF
TGTGCCAGCAGCGGTGAGATAGCGGGGGGCACAGATACGCAGTATTTT
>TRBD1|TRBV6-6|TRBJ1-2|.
CASSPGDRRNYGYTF
TGTGCCAGCAGCCCCGGGGACAGGCGAAACTATGGCTACACCTTC
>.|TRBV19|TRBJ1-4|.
CASSIRGANEKLFF
TGTGCCAGTAGTATCCGGGGAGCTAATGAAAAACTGTTTTTT
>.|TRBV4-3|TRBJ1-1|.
CASSQAKPGNTEAFF
TGCGCCAGCAGCCAAGCGAAACCGGGGAACACTGAAGCTTTCTTT
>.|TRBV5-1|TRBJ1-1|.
CASSTDQRNRRAGAEAFF
TGCGCCAGCAGCACCGATCAACGTAACAGGAGAGCGGGCGCTGAAGCTTTCTTT
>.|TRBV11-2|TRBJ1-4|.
CASSLTGSAALGEKLFF
TGTGCCAGCAGCTTAACGGGAAGCGCTGCCCTGGGAGAAAAACTGTTTTTT
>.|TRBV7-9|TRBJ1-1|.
CASSLEDTEAFF
TGTGCCAGCAGCTTAGAAGACACTGAAGCTTTCTTT
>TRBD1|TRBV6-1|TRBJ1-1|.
CASSDQDRASNTEAFF
TGTGCCAGCAGTGATCAGGACAGGGCTTCGAACACTGAAGCTTTCTTT
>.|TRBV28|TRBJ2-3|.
CASSSPQLGRVEDTQYF
TGTGCCAGCAGTTCTCCTCAACTAGGACGGGTTGAAGATACGCAGTATTTT
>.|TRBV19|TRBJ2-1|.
CASSIEGDEQFF
TGTGCCAGTAGTATCGAAGGGGATGAGCAGTTCTTC
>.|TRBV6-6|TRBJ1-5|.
CASSYSPGEGNQPQHF
TGTGCCAGCAGTTACTCGCCGGGCGAAGGCAATCAGCCCCAGCATTTT
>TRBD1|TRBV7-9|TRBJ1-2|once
CASSGDRIYGYTF
TGTGCCAGCAGCGGGGACAGGATCTATGGCTACACCTTC
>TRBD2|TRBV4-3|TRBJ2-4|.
CASSQERGVENIQYF
TGCGCCAGCAGCCAAGAGCGGGGGGTAGAAAACATTCAGTACTTC
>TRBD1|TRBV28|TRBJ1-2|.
CASSSGQGGGYTF
TGTGCCAGCAGTTCAGGACAGGGGGGTGGCTACACCTTC
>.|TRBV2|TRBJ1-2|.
CASSASSPTGQYGYTF
TGTGCCAGCAGTGCCTCTTCGCCTACAGGGCAATATGGCTACACCTTC
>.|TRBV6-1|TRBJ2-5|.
CASSAPNPRGETQYF
TGTGCCAGCAGTGCCCCCAACCCTAGGGGAGAGACCCAGTACTTC
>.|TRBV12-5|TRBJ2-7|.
CASGLVATPKHYEQYF
TGTGCTAGTGGTTTGGTCGCGACTCCGAAGCACTACGAGCAGTACTTC
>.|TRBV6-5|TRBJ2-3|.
CASSYTGRAVSDTQYF
TGTGCCAGCAGTTACACGGGGAGAGCAGTTTCAGATACGCAGTATTTT
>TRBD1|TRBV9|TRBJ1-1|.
CASSVEDRGYTEAFF
TGTGCCAGCAGCGTAGAGGACAGGGGGTACACTGAAGCTTTCTTT
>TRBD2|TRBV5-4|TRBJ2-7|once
CASSFNRRGAGEQYF
TGTGCCAGCAGCTTTAATAGGCGGGGGGCAGGGGAGCAGTACTTC
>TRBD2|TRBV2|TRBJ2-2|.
CASSGRTSGGTPNRTGELFF
TGTGCCAGCAGCGGCCGGACTAGCGGGGGGACCCCTAACCGAACCGGGGAGCTGTTTTTT
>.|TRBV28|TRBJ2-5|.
CASSLWGGGPWETQYF
TGTGCCAGCAGTTTATGGGGAGGGGGTCCATGGGAGACCCAGTACTTC
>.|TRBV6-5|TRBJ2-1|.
CASSTSPGHPLPQFF
TGTGCCAGCAGTACAAGCCCGGGACACCCCCTCCCCCAGTTCTTC
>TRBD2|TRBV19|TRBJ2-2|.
CASSRHGGADTGELFF
TGTGCCAGTAGTAGACACGGGGGGGCGGACACCGGGGAGCTGTTTTTT
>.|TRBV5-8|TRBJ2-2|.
CASSPNGDESPGELFF
TGTGCCAGCAGTCCTAATGGGGACGAGAGCCCCGGGGAGCTGTTTTTT
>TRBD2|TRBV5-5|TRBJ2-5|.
CASSVGAGGPIQETQYF
TGTGCCAGCAGCGTAGGGGCGGGGGGGCCCATCCAAGAGACCCAGTACTTC
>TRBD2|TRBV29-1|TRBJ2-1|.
CSHFERGGSYNEQFF
TGCAGCCATTTTGAACGGGGGGGCTCCTACAATGAGCAGTTCTTC
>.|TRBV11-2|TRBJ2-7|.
CASSSRARFYEQYF
TGTGCCAGCAGCTCCCGGGCCCGTTTCTACGAGCAGTACTTC
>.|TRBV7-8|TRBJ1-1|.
CASSVKQMGEAFF
TGTGCCAGCAGCGTGAAACAGATGGGTGAAGCTTTCTTT
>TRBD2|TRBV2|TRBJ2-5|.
CASCIAGDRWETQYF
TGTGCCAGCTGTATAGCGGGGGATCGGTGGGAGACCCAGTACTTC
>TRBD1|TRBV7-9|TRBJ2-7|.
CASSSKGQTHEQYF
TGTGCCAGCAGCTCTAAGGGACAGACCCACGAGCAGTACTTC